This T cell receptor beta chain was obtained from a study of blood T cells in healthy people across ages. This clonotype was observed once. Compared with germline, one end of the junction differs, possibly owing to a read error. Alongside a J-beta primer mix, a sample-barcoded 5' primer served in a second PCR lasting roughly 7 to 11 cycles. TCRdb analysed the 5' RACE reads with MiXCR anew, one entry per CDR3 protein. The sample shows about 730,000 distinct CDR3 sequences, roughly 47% of them seen only once. The germline CDR1 and CDR2 sequences are SGHRS and YFSETQ. CDR3 length: 15 amino acids. This rearrangement joins TRBV5-1 to TRBJ2-1; 11 bases agree with TRBD2. Sequencing was performed on blood. This receptor was taken from a woman aged 60-75 years in good health. CDR3 bases: TGCGCCAGCAGTTGGGGGACTAGCGGAAACAATAAGCAGTTCTTC. Encoded protein: CASSWGTSGNNKQFF.